The 24 T cell receptor beta chains below were found in one sample sequenced in a study of CD8 T cells in ankylosing spondylitis. Via MiXCR, TCRdb re-called the 5' RACE reads, giving one row per CDR3 protein. The table lists 200,000 to 300,000 distinct CDR3 sequences, roughly a tenth of them singletons. The sequenced material came from blood, either unsorted or a sorted T cell fraction (not recorded which). Receptor source: a male donor with ankylosing spondylitis or in good health (not recorded which).

This clonotype occurred many times. The gene calls are TRBV9 and TRBJ2-5; the D gene is possibly TRBD2 (5 bases). Germline values: CDR1 SGDLS, CDR2 YYNGEE. With 4 bases removed from V and 1 base from J, the gap between germline ends came to 5 bases. The CDR3 sequence is 12 residues long. The CDR3 DNA reads as TGTGCCAGCAGCCGGGGCCAAGAGACCCAGTACTTC. This sequence encodes CASSRGQETQYF. Variable domain in full (rest from reference TRBV9 and TRBJ2-5): DSGVTQTPKHLITATGQRVTLRCSPRSGDLSVYWYQQSLDQGLQFLIQYYNGEERAKGNILERFSAQQFPDLHSELNLSSLELGDSALYFCASSRGQETQYFGPGTRLLVL.

The chain links TRBV7-9 to TRBJ2-5; tentative D call: TRBD1 (6 bases). V was pared by 1 base and J by 1 base, with 10 bases between. Per the germline V gene, CDR1 is SEHNR and CDR2 is FQNEAQ (reference sequence). CDR3 length: 15 amino acids. In DNA form, the CDR3 reads TGTGCCAGCAGCTTAGGAAAACAGGGCCAAGAGACCCAGTACTTC. Translation: CASSLGKQGQETQYF.

This clonotype was counted ten times or more. Here the CDR3 DNA reads TGTGCCAGCAGGGATAGCGGGAGATCTCGCACAGATACGCAGTATTTT. Translating it yields CASRDSGRSRTDTQYF. The chain employs TRBV27 and TRBJ2-3; TRBD2 matches at 9 bases. V shed 6 bases, J shed 1 base, and the junction held 8 bases outside the gene matches. Germline-derived CDR1 and CDR2 are MNHEY and SMNVEV (reference sequence). The CDR3 is 16 amino acids.

This clonotype has ten or more counts. The chain has TRBV25-1 and TRBJ2-5; 12 nucleotides align to TRBD2. The CDR3 totals 16 residues. The germline V gene has CDR1 MGHDK and CDR2 SYGVNS. V dropped 6 bases and J dropped 5; count of bases not matched to a gene: 10. CDR3: CASRTGLAGSAETQYF. DNA of the CDR3: TGTGCCAGCAGAACCGGACTAGCGGGATCAGCGGAGACCCAGTACTTC.

There are many counts of this clonotype. The rearrangement uses TRBV29-1 and TRBJ2-1; 8 positions agree with TRBD2. Germline lookup yields CDR1 SQVTM and CDR2 ANQGSEA. The CDR3 length is 14 residues. V trimming: 2 bases; J trimming: 6 bases; junction bases outside the gene matches: 6. The CDR3 bases are TGCAGCGTTGAAAATCGGGAGGGGATCAATGAGCAGTTCTTC. Its translation is CSVENREGINEQFF.

This clonotype was counted at least ten times. This chain joins TRBV20-1 and TRBJ1-5; D gene uncertain. The germline CDR1 and CDR2 sequences are DFQATT and SNEGSKA (reference sequence). This CDR3 has 12 amino acids. The V and J ends lost 5 bases and 3 bases respectively, with 8 bases between them. CDR3 sequence: CSAGRANQPQHF. The CDR3 DNA reads TGCAGTGCTGGGAGGGCCAATCAGCCCCAGCATTTT.

This clonotype appeared many times. V and J are TRBV30 and TRBJ2-1; D is perhaps TRBD1 (5 bases). The CDR3 sequence is 12 residues long. Trimming cost V 0 bases and J 10 bases, with 10 bases left between them. Germline assignment: CDR1 GTSNPN and CDR2 SVGIG (reference sequence). The CDR3 coding sequence is TGTGCCTGGAGTGTAGGTCCAGGGGAGCAGTTCTTC. Translated: CAWSVGPGEQFF. The entire variable domain, with the rest obtained from reference TRBV30 and TRBJ2-1, is as follows: SQTIHQWPATLVQPVGSPLSLECTVEGTSNPNLYWYRQAAGRGLQLLFYSVGIGQISSEVPQNLSASRPQDRQFILSSKKLLLSDSGFYLCAWSVGPGEQFFGPGTRLTVL.

The genes are TRBV4-1 and TRBJ1-6; D possibly corresponds to TRBD1 (5 bases). This CDR3 region has 16 residues. Looked up from germline, CDR1 is MGHRA and CDR2 is YSYEKL. V lost 0 bases, J lost 8 bases, and 14 bases lay in between. The CDR3: CASSQDGTPGDSPLHF. CDR3 DNA: TGCGCCAGCAGCCAAGATGGGACGCCGGGGGATTCACCCCTCCACTTT.

The gene calls are TRBV7-9 and TRBJ1-1; tentative D call: TRBD1 (6 bases). Germline V CDR1 and CDR2: SEHNR, FQNEAQ (reference sequence). The CDR3 is made up of 15 amino acids. With 5 bases removed from V and 3 bases from J, the gap between germline ends came to 16 bases. The CDR3 is CASSGTRGRYTEAFF. As DNA, the CDR3 is TGTGCCAGCAGCGGCACACGGGGGCGTTACACTGAAGCTTTCTTT. Full variable domain (missing parts from reference TRBV7-9 and TRBJ1-1): DTGVSQNPRHKITKRGQNVTFRCDPISEHNRLYWYRQTLGQGPEFLTYFQNEAQLEKSRLLSDRFSAERPKGSFSTLEIQRTEQGDSAMYLCASSGTRGRYTEAFFGQGTRLTVV.

This clonotype was seen repeatedly, ten times or more. J is TRBJ2-3 and V is TRBV20-1, with D possibly being TRBD1 or TRBD2 (5 bases each). Trimming stripped 5 bases from V and 0 bases from J, with 18 bases between. Germline-derived CDR1 and CDR2 are DFQATT and SNEGSKA (reference sequence). This CDR3 is built from 16 residues. CDR3 sequence (DNA): TGCAGTGCTGGAAGTCCGGGACCGTCTAGCACAGATACGCAGTATTTT. The encoded protein is CSAGSPGPSSTDTQYF.

V gene TRBV4-2 combines with J gene TRBJ2-2, with D hard to call. Germline V gene sequence: CDR1 LGHNA, CDR2 YNFKEQ. Trimming cost V 6 bases and J 7 bases, with 15 bases left between them. The CDR3 is 14 amino acids. CDR3 amino acids: CASRGLSTSGELFF. CDR3 nucleotides: TGTGCCAGCAGAGGGCTTAGTACGAGCGGGGAGCTGTTTTTT.

This clonotype has a count of ten or more. The rearrangement joins TRBV18 to TRBJ2-3; 7 bases are shared with TRBD1. Per germline, CDR1 KGHSH and CDR2 LQKENI. The CDR3 covers 16 residues. V dropped 6 bases and J dropped 0; count of bases not matched to a gene: 9. CDR3 region: CASSSGTAISTDTQYF. The CDR3 bases are TGTGCCAGCTCGTCCGGGACAGCGATAAGCACAGATACGCAGTATTTT.

This clonotype has ten or more counts. V is TRBV7-9 and J is TRBJ2-5; possibly TRBD2 for D (5 bases). Germline V CDR1 and CDR2: SEHNR, FQNEAQ (reference sequence). With 3 bases removed from V and 1 base from J, the gap between germline ends came to 15 bases. The CDR3 runs to 16 residues. The CDR3 sequence: CASSFGGSSPQETQYF. As DNA, the CDR3 is TGTGCCAGCAGCTTTGGCGGGTCTAGCCCCCAAGAGACCCAGTACTTC.

The chain is built from TRBV7-9 and TRBJ1-1, with D maybe TRBD1 (5 bases). V dropped 0 bases and J dropped 4 bases, with 15 bases sitting between them. Germline V gene sequence: CDR1 SEHNR, CDR2 FQNEAQ (reference sequence). This CDR3 is 16 amino acids long. The DNA of the CDR3 is TGTGCCAGCAGCTTAGCGCAAATAAGGAGGGGCACTGAAGCTTTCTTT. Residues: CASSLAQIRRGTEAFF.

This clonotype was counted ten times or more. The chain joins TRBV20-1 to TRBJ2-3; 10 positions agree with TRBD2. V gave up 7 bases and J gave up 4 bases; unmatched junction bases: 8. This CDR3 has 14 amino acids. CDR1 is DFQATT and CDR2 is SNEGSKA in the germline V gene (reference sequence). The CDR3 reads CSGGERGGPDTQYF. For the CDR3, the DNA is TGCAGTGGGGGTGAGCGGGGGGGCCCAGATACGCAGTATTTT.

The chain uses TRBV30 and TRBJ1-2; D uncertain. The CDR3 has 15 amino acids. Trimming took 2 bases from V and 5 from J, leaving 18 bases between them. Germline V gives CDR1 GTSNPN, CDR2 SVGIG (reference sequence). CDR3 sequence reads: CAWSTADPYLYGYTF. The CDR3 nucleotides are TGTGCCTGGAGTACGGCCGACCCTTATCTTTATGGCTACACCTTC.

This clonotype was recorded many times. The chain's CDR3 is CAWSKARTEAFF. The CDR3 DNA reads TGTGCCTGGAGCAAAGCGAGGACTGAAGCTTTCTTT. V and J are TRBV30 and TRBJ1-1; D gene ambiguous. The CDR3 loop spans 12 amino acids. CDR1 and CDR2 (germline): GTSNPN, SVGIG (reference sequence). Trimming took off 3 bases at V and 5 bases at J, with 10 bases between the two ends.

This clonotype was counted only a few times. The rearrangement uses TRBV10-3 and TRBJ2-1; tentative D call: TRBD1 (6 bases). Germline CDR1 and CDR2: ENHRY and SYGVKD. This CDR3 contains 15 residues. Trimming removed 2 bases from V and 2 bases from J, with 10 bases in between. As DNA, the CDR3 is TGTGCCATCAGTGAGGACAGGCAGCCCTACAATGAGCAGTTCTTC. Residues: CAISEDRQPYNEQFF.

This clonotype was counted between two and nine times. V is TRBV4-2 and J is TRBJ1-2; D not resolved. V dropped 4 bases and J dropped 4 bases, with 16 bases sitting between them. The CDR3 is 15 residues long. Germline assignment: CDR1 LGHNA and CDR2 YNFKEQ. The CDR3 coding sequence is TGTGCCAGCAGCCTTTCCCGCGGGAGGGCCTATGGCTACACCTTC. Protein product: CASSLSRGRAYGYTF.

This clonotype was detected many times. V and J are TRBV4-1 and TRBJ2-1, with D tentatively TRBD2 (6 bases). Trimming stripped 3 bases from V and 9 bases from J, with 15 bases between. Germline CDR1 and CDR2: MGHRA and YSYEKL. The CDR3 sequence is 14 residues long. CDR3 amino acids: CASSQRTGGSEQFF. The CDR3 DNA reads as TGCGCCAGCAGCCAGCGCACCGGAGGGAGTGAGCAGTTCTTC.

The chain links TRBV6-5 to TRBJ2-7; 9 bases map to TRBD2. V lost 8 bases, J lost 6 bases, and 5 bases stayed unmatched. The germline V gene has CDR1 MNHEY and CDR2 SVGAGI. CDR3 length: 12 residues. The CDR3 region is CASGGRGGEQYF. The DNA of the CDR3 is TGTGCCAGCGGCGGGAGGGGGGGCGAGCAGTACTTC.

This clonotype was observed many times. This rearrangement joins TRBV12-3 or TRBV12-4 to TRBJ1-1; D call uncertain. Trimming removed 5 bases from V and 1 base from J, with 2 bases in between. This CDR3 spans 11 amino acids. This CDR3 reads CASSENTEAFF. The CDR3 DNA follows: TGTGCCAGCAGTGAGAACACTGAAGCTTTCTTT.

This clonotype was counted ten times or more. The chain links TRBV4-1 to TRBJ2-2; tentative D call: TRBD2 (7 bases). There are 16 residues in the CDR3. CDR1 is MGHRA and CDR2 is YSYEKL in the germline V gene. Trimming shortened V by 2 bases and J by 0 bases, and 10 bases separated the two germline ends. CDR3 sequence reads: CASSQRGGPNTGELFF. The CDR3, as DNA: TGCGCCAGCAGCCAACGCGGGGGCCCGAACACCGGGGAGCTGTTTTTT.

The J gene is TRBJ1-1, the V gene TRBV12-3 or TRBV12-4; D gene unclear. The CDR3 runs 12 residues. V gave up 2 bases and J gave up 7 bases, with 8 bases separating them. Written as DNA, the CDR3 is TGTGCCAGCAGTTTATGGGGAGTTGAAGCTTTCTTT. Encoded protein: CASSLWGVEAFF.